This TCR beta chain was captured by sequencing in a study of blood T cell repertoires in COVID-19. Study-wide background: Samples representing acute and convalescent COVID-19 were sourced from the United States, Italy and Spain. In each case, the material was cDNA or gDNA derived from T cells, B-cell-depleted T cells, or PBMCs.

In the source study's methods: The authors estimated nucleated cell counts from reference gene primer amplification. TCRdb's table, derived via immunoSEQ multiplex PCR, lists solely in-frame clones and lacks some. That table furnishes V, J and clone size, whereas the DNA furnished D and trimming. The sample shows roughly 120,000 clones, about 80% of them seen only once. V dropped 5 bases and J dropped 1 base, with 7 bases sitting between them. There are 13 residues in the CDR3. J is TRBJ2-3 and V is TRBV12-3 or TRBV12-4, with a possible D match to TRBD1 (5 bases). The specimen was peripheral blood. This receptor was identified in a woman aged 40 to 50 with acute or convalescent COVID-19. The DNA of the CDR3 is TGTGCCAGCAGTCGCAGGGGCACAGATACGCAGTATTTT. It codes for CASSRRGTDTQYF.